Below, 5 T cell receptor beta chains from the same sample are listed, as sequenced in a study of identical twins. MiXCR, applied by TCRdb to the 5' RACE reads, yields one record per CDR3 protein. The table lists around 1.7 million distinct CDR3 sequences, roughly a third of them singletons. The source material was cord blood. Receptor source: a newborn girl in good health.

This clonotype has just a few counts. The chain couples TRBV12-3 or TRBV12-4 to TRBJ2-1, with D perhaps TRBD2 (5 bases). Between the trimmed V and J ends, which lost 6 bases and 15 bases, there was a span of 15 bases. CDR3 size: 11 residues. The CDR3 here is CASSHGLPMFF. The CDR3, as DNA: TGTGCCAGCAGCCATGGACTCCCTATGTTCTTC.

Comments on this clonotype: Relative to the germline gene, one junction end is altered; a read error may explain this. This rearrangement joins TRBV7-9 to TRBJ2-5; D call uncertain. The J call may be wrong; the DNA end is better matched by TRBJ2-7. This CDR3 contains 12 residues. Germline values: CDR1 SEHNR, CDR2 FQNEAQ (reference sequence). The CDR3 DNA reads TGTGCCAACGAGACATCCTCCTGCGAGCAGTACTTC. Encoded protein: CANETSSCEQYF.

The genes are TRBV3-1 and TRBJ2-3; possibly TRBD2 for D (6 bases). Deletions cut 3 bases from V and 14 bases from J, with 15 bases between. Germline V CDR1 and CDR2: LGHDT, YNNKEL (reference sequence). CDR3 length: 12 amino acids. DNA for the CDR3: TGTGCCAGCAGCCATGGGGGGACTGTTCGGTATTTT. Protein sequence: CASSHGGTVRYF.

The chain links TRBV12-3 or TRBV12-4 to TRBJ2-5; 7 bases map to TRBD2. The CDR3 contains 14 residues. V was clipped by 2 bases and J by 11 bases; unmatched bases: 11. CDR3 sequence: CASSLYGTNNEQYF. For the CDR3, the DNA is TGTGCCAGCAGTTTATATGGGACTAACAATGAGCAGTACTTC.

The chain couples TRBV4-1 to TRBJ1-1; no reliable D call. CDR1 MGHRA and CDR2 YSYEKL come from the germline V gene. CDR3 length: 15 residues. Deletions cut 2 bases from V and 3 bases from J, with 13 bases between. The CDR3 bases are TGCGCCAGCAGCCAAAGGGTCCTTGCGGACACTGAAGCTTTCTTT. Translation: CASSQRVLADTEAFF.